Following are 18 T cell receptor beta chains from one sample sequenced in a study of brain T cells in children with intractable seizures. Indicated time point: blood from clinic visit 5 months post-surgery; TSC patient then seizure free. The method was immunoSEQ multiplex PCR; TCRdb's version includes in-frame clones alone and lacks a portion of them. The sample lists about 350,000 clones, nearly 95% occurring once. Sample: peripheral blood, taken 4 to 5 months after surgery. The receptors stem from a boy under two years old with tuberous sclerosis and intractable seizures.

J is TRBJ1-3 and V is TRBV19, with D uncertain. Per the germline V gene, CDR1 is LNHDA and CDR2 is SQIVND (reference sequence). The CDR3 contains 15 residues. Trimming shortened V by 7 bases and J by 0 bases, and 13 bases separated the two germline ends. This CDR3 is CASIGQAFSGNTIYF. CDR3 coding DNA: TGTGCCAGTATTGGCCAGGCTTTCTCTGGAAACACCATATATTTT. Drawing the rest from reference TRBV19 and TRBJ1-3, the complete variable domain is DGGITQSPKYLFRKEGQNVTLSCEQNLNHDAMYWYRQDPGQGLRLIYYSQIVNDFQKGDIAEGYSVSREKKESFPLTVTSAQKNPTAFYLCASIGQAFSGNTIYFGEGSWLTVV.

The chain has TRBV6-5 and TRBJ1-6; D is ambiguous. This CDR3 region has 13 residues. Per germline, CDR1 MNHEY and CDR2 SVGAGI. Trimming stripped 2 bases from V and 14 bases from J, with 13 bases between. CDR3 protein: CASSYRSHETLHF. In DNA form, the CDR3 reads TGTGCCAGCAGTTACCGCAGCCATGAGACCCTCCACTTT.

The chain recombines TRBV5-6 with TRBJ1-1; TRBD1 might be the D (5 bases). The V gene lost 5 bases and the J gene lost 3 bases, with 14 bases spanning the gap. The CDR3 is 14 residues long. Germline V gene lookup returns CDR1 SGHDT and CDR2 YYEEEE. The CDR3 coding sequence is TGTGCCAGCAGAAGAACCGGGGGTGACACTGAAGCTTTCTTT. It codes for CASRRTGGDTEAFF. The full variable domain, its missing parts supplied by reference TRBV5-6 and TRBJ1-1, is DAGVTQSPTHLIKTRGQQVTLRCSPKSGHDTVSWYQQALGQGPQFIFQYYEEEERQRGNFPDRFSGHQFPNYSSELNVNALLLGDSALYLCASRRTGGDTEAFFGQGTRLTVV.

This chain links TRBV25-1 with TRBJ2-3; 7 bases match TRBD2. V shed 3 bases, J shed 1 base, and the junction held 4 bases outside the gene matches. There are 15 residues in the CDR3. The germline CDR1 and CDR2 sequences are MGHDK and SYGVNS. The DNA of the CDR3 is TGTGCCAGCAGTGAGGGGACTATCCGCACAGATACGCAGTATTTT. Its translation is CASSEGTIRTDTQYF.

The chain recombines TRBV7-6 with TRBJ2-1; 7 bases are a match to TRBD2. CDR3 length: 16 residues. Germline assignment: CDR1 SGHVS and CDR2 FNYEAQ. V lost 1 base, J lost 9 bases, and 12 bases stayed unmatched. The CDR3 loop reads CASSLGGWGGSGEQFF. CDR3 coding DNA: TGTGCCAGCAGCTTAGGCGGCTGGGGGGGAAGCGGTGAGCAGTTCTTC.

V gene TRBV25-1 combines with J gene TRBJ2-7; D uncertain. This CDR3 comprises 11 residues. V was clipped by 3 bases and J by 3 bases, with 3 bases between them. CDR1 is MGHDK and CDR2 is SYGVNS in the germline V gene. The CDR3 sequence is CASSDHYEQYF. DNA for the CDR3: TGTGCCAGCAGTGACCACTACGAGCAGTACTTC.

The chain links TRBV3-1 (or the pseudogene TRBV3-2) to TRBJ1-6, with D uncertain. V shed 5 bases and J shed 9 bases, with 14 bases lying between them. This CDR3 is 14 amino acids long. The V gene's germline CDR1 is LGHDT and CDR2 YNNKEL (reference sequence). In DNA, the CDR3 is TGTGCCAGCAGCTTCCAAGGAGAGCGTTCACCCCTCCACTTT. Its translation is CASSFQGERSPLHF.

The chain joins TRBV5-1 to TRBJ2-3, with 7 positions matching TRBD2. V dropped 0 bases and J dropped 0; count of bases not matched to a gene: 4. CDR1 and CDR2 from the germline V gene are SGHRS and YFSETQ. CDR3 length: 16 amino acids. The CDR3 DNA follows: TGCGCCAGCAGCTTGGTTCTAGCGGAAAGCACAGATACGCAGTATTTT. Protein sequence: CASSLVLAESTDTQYF.

This CDR3 reads CAWSLGEWNNQPQHF. The CDR3 bases are TGTGCCTGGAGTTTGGGCGAATGGAACAATCAGCCCCAGCATTTT. The rearrangement joins TRBV30 to TRBJ1-5; D ambiguous. The CDR3 consists of 15 residues. The germline V and J ends were trimmed by 2 bases and 3 bases, with 14 bases remaining between them. Germline-derived CDR1 and CDR2 are GTSNPN and SVGIG (reference sequence).

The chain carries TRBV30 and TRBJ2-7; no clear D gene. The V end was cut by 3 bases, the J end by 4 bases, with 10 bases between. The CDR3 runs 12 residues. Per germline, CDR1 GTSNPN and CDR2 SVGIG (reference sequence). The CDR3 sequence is CAWRGSEYEQYF. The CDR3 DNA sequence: TGTGCCTGGAGGGGCAGCGAATACGAGCAGTACTTC.

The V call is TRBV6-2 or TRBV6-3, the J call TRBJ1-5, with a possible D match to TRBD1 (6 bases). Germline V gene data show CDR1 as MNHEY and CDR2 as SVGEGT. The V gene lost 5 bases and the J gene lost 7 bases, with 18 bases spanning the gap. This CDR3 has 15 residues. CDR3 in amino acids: CASSRTAGAGQPQHF. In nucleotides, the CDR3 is TGTGCCAGCAGTCGTACGGCAGGGGCTGGCCAGCCCCAGCATTTT.

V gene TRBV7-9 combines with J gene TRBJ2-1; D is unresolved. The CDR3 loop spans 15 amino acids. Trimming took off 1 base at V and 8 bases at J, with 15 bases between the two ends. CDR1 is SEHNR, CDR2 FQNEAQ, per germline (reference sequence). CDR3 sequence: CASSLVSLGSDEQFF. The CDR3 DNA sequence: TGTGCCAGCAGCTTAGTGAGCCTAGGAAGCGATGAGCAGTTCTTC.

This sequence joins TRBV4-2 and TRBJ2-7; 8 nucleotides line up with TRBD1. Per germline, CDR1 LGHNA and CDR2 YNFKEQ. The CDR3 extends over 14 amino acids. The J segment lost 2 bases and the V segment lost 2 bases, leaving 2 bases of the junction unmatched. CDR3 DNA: TGTGCCAGCAGCCAATGGACAGGGCCCTACGAGCAGTACTTC. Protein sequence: CASSQWTGPYEQYF.

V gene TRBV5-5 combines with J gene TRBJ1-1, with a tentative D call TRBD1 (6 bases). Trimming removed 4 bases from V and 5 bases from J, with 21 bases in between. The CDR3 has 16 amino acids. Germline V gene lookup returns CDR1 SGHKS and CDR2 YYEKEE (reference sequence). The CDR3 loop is CASSPPPRGGLTEAFF. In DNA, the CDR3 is TGTGCCAGCAGCCCCCCCCCAAGGGGGGGGCTTACTGAAGCTTTCTTT. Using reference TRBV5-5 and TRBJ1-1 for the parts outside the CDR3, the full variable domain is DAGVTQSPTHLIKTRGQQVTLRCSPISGHKSVSWYQQVLGQGPQFIFQYYEKEERGRGNFPDRFSARQFPNYSSELNVNALLLGDSALYLCASSPPPRGGLTEAFFGQGTRLTVV.

The CDR3 DNA sequence: TGTGCCAGCAGTGCCACACGGACAGGCGGGAGTCAGCCCCAGCATTTT. It codes for CASSATRTGGSQPQHF. This chain joins TRBV6-1 and TRBJ1-5; 7 bases line up with TRBD1. Germline lookup yields CDR1 MNHNS and CDR2 SASEGT. With V trimmed by 4 bases and J by 6 bases, 12 bases remained unmatched. CDR3 length equals 16 residues.

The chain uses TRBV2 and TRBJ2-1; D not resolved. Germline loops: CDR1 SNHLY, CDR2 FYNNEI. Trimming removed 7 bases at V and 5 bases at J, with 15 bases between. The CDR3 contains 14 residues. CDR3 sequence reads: CASIVGWVHNEQFF. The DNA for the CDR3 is TGTGCCAGCATTGTGGGCTGGGTGCACAATGAGCAGTTCTTC.

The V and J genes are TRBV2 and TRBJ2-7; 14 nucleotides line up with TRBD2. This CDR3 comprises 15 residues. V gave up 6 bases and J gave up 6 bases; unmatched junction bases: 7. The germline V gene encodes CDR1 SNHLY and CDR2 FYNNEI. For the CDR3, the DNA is TGTGCCAGCAGGAAGACTAGCGGGGGGGCGAGCGAGCAGTACTTC. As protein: CASRKTSGGASEQYF.

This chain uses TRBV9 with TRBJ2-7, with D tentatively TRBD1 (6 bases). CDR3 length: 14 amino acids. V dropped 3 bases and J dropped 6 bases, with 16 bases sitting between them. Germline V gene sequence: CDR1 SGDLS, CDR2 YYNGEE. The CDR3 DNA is TGTGCCAGCAGCGCTCGGACAGCTGGGGGCGAGCAGTACTTC. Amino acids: CASSARTAGGEQYF.